The T cell receptor (delta chain) described here comes from a study of gamma-delta chains in newborns, infants, children. Whole-study context: Polyclonal expansion of innate γδ T cells after birth follows microbial exposure.

TCRdb repeated clone calling on the reads with CATT. The table shows 4,500 to 5,000 delta-chain clones, with under 50% occurring only once. V gave up 1 base and J gave up 3 bases; unmatched junction bases: 28. The CDR3 is 23 amino acids. Looked up from germline, CDR1 is TSWWSYY and CDR2 is QGS. Material: blood. The chain links TRDV1 to TRDJ1; 8 nucleotides match TRDD3. The source of this sequence is a child who received the measles vaccine. CDR3 amino acids: CALGEPSPYFPFVLGILSDKLIF. The CDR3 region has the DNA TGTGCTCTTGGGGAACCGTCCCCTTACTTCCCGTTCGTACTGGGGATACTCTCCGATAAACTCATCTTT.